The present T cell receptor (beta chain) was sequenced within a study of cytomegalovirus exposure and HLA in healthy donors. Looking at the study overall: Out of approximately 170 million T cells, an earlier analysis found fewer than 140 million unique TCR beta sequences in total. Study observations and caveats: Specificity of a few CMV-associated chains for CMV antigens was verified in vitro. Prediction of most subjects' HLA-A and HLA-B alleles by TCR beta sequences was reportedly accurate.

CDR3 length: 15 residues. Germline-derived CDR1 and CDR2 are SGHNT and YYREEE (reference sequence). With V trimmed by 4 bases and J by 3 bases, 6 bases remained unmatched. Points on this clone: Its antigen is still unknown.

Use of 60 Vbeta and 13 Jbeta primers characterized the PCR. Source study methods: A later analysis counted approximately 80 million unique TCR beta chains, about 10 million shared. Data came from immunoSEQ multiplex PCR; TCRdb stores just in-frame clones and leaves some out. The V and J calls and clone size were taken over from that table, and D and trimming were inferred from the DNA. Of about 190,000 clones listed, around 90% were seen once; the top ten hold about 1%. Material for sequencing was PBMCs. The source of this sequence is a boy aged 2-9 years in good health and CMV-seronegative. V and J are TRBV5-4 and TRBJ2-3, with 9 bases identical to TRBD1. The CDR3 spells CASSVLTGGTDTQYF. The DNA for the CDR3 is TGTGCCAGCAGCGTACTGACAGGGGGGACAGATACGCAGTATTTT.